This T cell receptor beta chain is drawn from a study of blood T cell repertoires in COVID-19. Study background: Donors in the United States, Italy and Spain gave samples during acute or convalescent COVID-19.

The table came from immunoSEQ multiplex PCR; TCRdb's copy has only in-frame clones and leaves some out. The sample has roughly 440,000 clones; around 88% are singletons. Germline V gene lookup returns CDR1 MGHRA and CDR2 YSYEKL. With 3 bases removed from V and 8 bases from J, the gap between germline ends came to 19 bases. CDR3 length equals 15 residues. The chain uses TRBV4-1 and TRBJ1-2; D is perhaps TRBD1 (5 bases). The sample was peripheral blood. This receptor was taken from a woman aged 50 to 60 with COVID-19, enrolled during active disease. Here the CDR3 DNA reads TGCGCCAGCAGCCAGGACCAGGGTCTTTCGGCCGGCTACACCTTC. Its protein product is CASSQDQGLSAGYTF.